The sequence of this TCR beta chain was determined in a study of blood T cell repertoires in COVID-19 (dated by TCRdb to the early 2020s). Broadly, across the study: The collaborator samples originated in the United States, Italy and Spain and spanned the acute and convalescent phases of COVID-19. HLA class I and class II types, where available, came from metadata supplied by the sample provider rather than from assay-based typing. The samples were drawn from two sources: the first 160 participants of the ongoing ImmuneRACE study, and fewer than 1,500 subjects contributed by 6 global collaborators. Nearly every sample came with metadata listing a de-identified subject ID, COVID-19 status, age in years and sex. The dataset comprised deeply sampled blood TCRbeta repertoires from subjects exposed to, actively infected with, or recovered from COVID-19. The material from the prospective study consisted of cDNA or gDNA derived from T cells, B-cell-depleted T cells, or PBMCs. The repertoires were released in a freely available public database meant as a resource for research on the immune response to SARS-CoV-2.

The immunoSEQ Assay, a bias-controlled multiplex PCR, was used to amplify TCRbeta CDR3 regions from genomic DNA. Per the authors' processing: The number of nucleated cells in each sample was estimated from the amplification of reference gene primers within the assay. To quantify the absolute abundance of each unique TCRbeta CDR3 rearrangement, sequence reads were collapsed and filtered. For each sample, productive Simpson clonality was calculated by taking the square root of Simpson's diversity index across productive rearrangements. Not all clones reach the TCRdb copy of this immuneACCESS table, which keeps in-frame sequences only. Checked studies attribute under half of the gap to unresolved V genes and leave the rest unexplained. That table is the source of V, J and clone size, and D and trimming were worked out from the DNA. This sample holds 120,000 to 150,000 clones; almost 85% were observed only once. The ten most abundant clones make up 13% to 15% of the sample.

The germline V gene yields KGHSH for CDR1 and LQKENI for CDR2. V ends up 0 bases short and J 3 bases short, with an unmatched junction base count of 5. The CDR3 sequence holds 17 residues, the cysteine and phenylalanine included. Of the read, only the CDR3 DNA is kept; its 51 bases are in frame from base 1. Collaborating institutions collected whole blood in K2EDTA tubes following their own protocols. For TCRbeta analysis, collaborators shipped samples as frozen whole blood, isolated PBMCs, or DNA extracted from either of those sample types. About this clone itself: Its antigen is currently not known. No base quality information exists; no much larger clone differs at one position.

Study-wide conclusions, independent of this receptor: How much clinical and demographic metadata was included differed by source and by participant, and the metadata was provided uncurated.

Sequencing used peripheral blood. This sequence originates from a human donor with acute or convalescent COVID-19. The donor label of this sample is uncertain. The chain was built from TRBV18 and TRBJ2-3; 11 bases in the junction line up with TRBD2. The CDR3 reads CASSPPIAGGRTDTQYF. The nucleotides read TGTGCCAGCTCACCACCCATAGCGGGGGGGCGGACAGATACGCAGTATTTT. Extended through the reference TRBV18 and TRBJ2-3 proteins, this CDR3 yields the full variable domain: NAGVMQNPRHLVRRRGQEARLRCSPMKGHSHVYWYRQLPEEGLKFMVYLQKENIIDESGMPKERFSAEFPKEGPSILRIQQVVRGDSAAYFCASSPPIAGGRTDTQYFGPGTRLTVL.